This T cell receptor (beta chain) was captured in a study of T cell responses to AZD1222 COVID-19 vaccine. Concerning this clone: The antigen remains unidentified.

Measured with immunoSEQ multiplex PCR; TCRdb has only the in-frame clones, and not every one. The sample lists more than 80,000 clones, approximately 85% occurring once. Findings and caveats of the study: Scientists sampled the repertoires only once the peak T cell response had passed. The CD4 TCRs associated with vaccination extended across spike and predominated at 160-218 and 743-854.

V trimming: 5 bases; J trimming: 0 bases; junction bases outside the gene matches: 6. Per germline, CDR1 SEHNR and CDR2 FQNEAQ (reference sequence). The CDR3 totals 15 residues. The chain combines TRBV7-9 with TRBJ2-7, with 8 bases matching TRBD1. This TCR was sampled from an adult who received the AZD1222 COVID-19 vaccine. This specimen consisted of peripheral blood, obtained 28 days after the second AZD1222 dose. The CDR3 DNA sequence: TGTGCCAGCAGCACAGGGGGAGACATCTCCTACGAGCAGTACTTC. It yields the protein CASSTGGDISYEQYF.